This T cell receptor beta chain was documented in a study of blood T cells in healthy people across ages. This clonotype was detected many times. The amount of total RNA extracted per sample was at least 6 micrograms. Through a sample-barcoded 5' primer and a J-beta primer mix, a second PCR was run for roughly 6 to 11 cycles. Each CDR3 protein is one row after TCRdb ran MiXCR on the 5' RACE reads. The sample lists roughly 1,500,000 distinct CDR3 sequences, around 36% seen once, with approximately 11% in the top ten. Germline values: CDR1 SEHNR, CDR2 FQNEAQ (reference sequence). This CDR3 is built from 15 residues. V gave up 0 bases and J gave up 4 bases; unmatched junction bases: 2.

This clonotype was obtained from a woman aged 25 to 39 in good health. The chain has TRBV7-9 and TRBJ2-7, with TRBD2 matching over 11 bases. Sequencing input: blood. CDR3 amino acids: CASSLAGLAEYEQYF. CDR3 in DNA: TGTGCCAGCAGCTTAGCGGGACTAGCGGAATACGAGCAGTACTTC.